The 15 T cell receptor beta chains listed next were all sequenced from one sample in a study of Ad26.COV2.S vaccination and SARS-CoV-2 variants. Treatment here: roughly 19 received Ad26.COV2.S at low or high dose, single or two shots; five or six received placebo; per-sample allocation not given. The samples were gathered on day 63 after the first injection of vaccine or placebo. Clones were read by immunoSEQ multiplex PCR, and TCRdb kept only the in-frame ones, dropping some. This sample has about 350,000 clones, with about 85% found just once. Source: peripheral blood, taken in a trial of Ad26.COV2.S vaccine versus placebo. The receptors shown here come from a person aged 18 to 65 who received the Ad26.COV2.S COVID-19 vaccine or a placebo.

V usage is TRBV6-2 or TRBV6-3 and J usage is TRBJ2-3; 10 positions match TRBD1. The CDR3 runs to 14 residues. Trimming at V came to 5 bases and at J to 6 bases, leaving 5 bases not matched to a gene. Per the germline V gene, CDR1 is MNHEY and CDR2 is SVGEGT. The chain's CDR3 is CASSGQGGRDTQYF. CDR3 coding DNA: TGTGCCAGCAGTGGACAGGGGGGCCGGGATACGCAGTATTTT.

The V gene is TRBV7-2, the J gene TRBJ2-7; 9 bases match TRBD1. Unmatched junction bases numbered 8, after V lost 4 bases and J lost 1 base. CDR3 size: 16 residues. Germline V gives CDR1 SGHTA, CDR2 FQGNSA. The CDR3 here is CASSWGTGLASYEQYF. The CDR3, as DNA: TGTGCCAGCAGCTGGGGGACAGGGTTGGCTTCCTACGAGCAGTACTTC.

V is TRBV7-8 and J is TRBJ1-1; 9 bases fit TRBD1. The junction had 14 bases not matched to a gene; V was cut back by 6 bases and J by 6 bases. There are 16 residues in the CDR3. Germline V gene lookup returns CDR1 SGHVS and CDR2 FQNEAQ. This CDR3 is CASSRTGGPEVPEAFF. The CDR3 region has the DNA TGTGCCAGCAGTCGCACAGGGGGCCCGGAGGTCCCTGAAGCTTTCTTT.

This chain joins TRBV6-4 and TRBJ2-1; no definite D call. V shed 0 bases and J shed 0 bases, with 9 bases lying between them. This CDR3 spans 16 amino acids. Germline V CDR1 and CDR2: MRHNA, SNTAGT. The CDR3 bases are TGTGCCAGCAGTGACTCATTGAGGAGCTCCTACAATGAGCAGTTCTTC. It yields the protein CASSDSLRSSYNEQFF.

This clone was seen only a few times. The chain uses TRBV27 and TRBJ1-6, with 7 positions matching TRBD1. Germline CDR1 and CDR2: MNHEY and SMNVEV (reference sequence). CDR3 length equals 13 residues. The trim removed 3 bases at V and 9 bases at J, leaving 2 bases unmatched. In DNA form, the CDR3 reads TGTGCCAGCAGTTTTGACAGGGCTTCACCCCTCCACTTT. Protein sequence: CASSFDRASPLHF.

J is TRBJ1-1 and V is TRBV12-3 or TRBV12-4; TRBD1 might be the D (5 bases). V lost 5 bases and J lost 4, with 11 bases in between. This CDR3 region has 13 residues. The CDR3: CASSGAGRTEAFF. In DNA form, the CDR3 reads TGTGCCAGCAGTGGGGCAGGGCGCACTGAAGCTTTCTTT.

The J gene is TRBJ1-1, the V gene TRBV11-2; no clear D gene. This CDR3 is built from 14 residues. With 1 base removed from V and 3 bases from J, the gap between germline ends came to 9 bases. Germline V gene data show CDR1 as SGHAT and CDR2 as FQNNGV. The CDR3 DNA sequence: TGTGCCAGCAGCTTAGGTGGGAGTTACACTGAAGCTTTCTTT. Its translation is CASSLGGSYTEAFF.

This CDR3 reads CASSRDRVGWSNQPQHF. The DNA for the CDR3 is TGTGCCAGCTCACGGGACAGGGTCGGGTGGAGCAATCAGCCCCAGCATTTT. The chain joins TRBV18 to TRBJ1-5; 9 nucleotides align to TRBD1. Unmatched junction bases numbered 8, after V lost 4 bases and J lost 1 base. This CDR3 comprises 17 residues. The germline gives CDR1 KGHSH, CDR2 LQKENI.

The chain carries TRBV5-6 and TRBJ2-7, with a tentative D call TRBD1 (6 bases). Germline V lookup: CDR1 SGHDT, CDR2 YYEEEE. This CDR3 has 16 amino acids. The V and J ends lost 7 bases and 0 bases respectively, with 20 bases between them. CDR3 residues: CASFPDRGGNSYEQYF. The DNA for the CDR3 is TGTGCCAGCTTCCCAGATCGAGGGGGAAACTCCTACGAGCAGTACTTC.

Remarks on this clone: This sample also contains other DNA sequences that code for the same CDR3. This chain joins TRBV27 and TRBJ2-6; D gene unclear. Trimming stripped 3 bases from V and 1 base from J, with 1 base between. The CDR3 length is 13 residues. Per germline, CDR1 MNHEY and CDR2 SMNVEV (reference sequence). CDR3 sequence: CASSLSGANVLTF. Written as DNA, the CDR3 is TGTGCCAGCAGTTTGTCTGGGGCCAACGTCCTGACTTTC. The entire variable domain, with the rest obtained from reference TRBV27 and TRBJ2-6, is as follows: EAQVTQNPRYLITVTGKKLTVTCSQNMNHEYMSWYRQDPGLGLRQIYYSMNVEVTDKGDVPEGYKVSRKEKRNFPLILESPSPNQTSLYFCASSLSGANVLTFGAGSRLTVL.

V is TRBV4-3 and J is TRBJ1-4; D ambiguous. From germline, CDR1 is LGHNA and CDR2 YSLEER. The V gene lost 4 bases and the J gene lost 2 bases, with 14 bases spanning the gap. The CDR3 sequence is 16 residues long. Here the CDR3 reads CASSPSGPLTNEKLFF. DNA of the CDR3: TGCGCCAGCAGCCCTTCTGGGCCTCTTACTAATGAAAAACTGTTTTTT.

For the CDR3, the DNA is TGTGCCAGCAGTTTGTGGGCAGAGGGAAGGGGGCAAGAGACCCAGTACTTC. Translated: CASSLWAEGRGQETQYF. V gene TRBV28 combines with J gene TRBJ2-5; D possibly corresponds to TRBD1 (6 bases). V gave up 3 bases and J gave up 2 bases, with 19 bases separating them. The CDR3 totals 17 residues. The germline V gene has CDR1 MDHEN and CDR2 SYDVKM.

J is TRBJ2-5 and V is TRBV5-1; D call uncertain. CDR1 and CDR2 (germline): SGHRS, YFSETQ. The CDR3 has 13 residues. V gave up 4 bases and J gave up 4 bases, with 11 bases separating them. CDR3 protein: CASSVWSGETQYF. As DNA, the CDR3 is TGCGCCAGCAGCGTATGGTCCGGAGAGACCCAGTACTTC.

The rearrangement links TRBV27 to TRBJ2-5; 10 nucleotides line up with TRBD1. This CDR3 spans 15 amino acids. V lost 7 bases to trimming and J lost 4 bases; unmatched junction nucleotides: 9. Germline CDR1 and CDR2: MNHEY and SMNVEV (reference sequence). The CDR3 loop reads CASTRARDRGETQYF. CDR3 in DNA: TGTGCCAGCACCCGAGCTCGGGACAGGGGAGAGACCCAGTACTTC.

This clone has a single count. Written as DNA, the CDR3 is TGTGCCACCAGCAGCAACCCAGGGAGGGAGGGGGGCACAGATACGCAGTATTTT. Protein sequence: CATSSNPGREGGTDTQYF. The chain is built from TRBV15 and TRBJ2-3, with D perhaps TRBD2 (7 bases). The CDR3 is 18 amino acids. Germline V lookup: CDR1 LNHNV, CDR2 YYDKDF (reference sequence). The ends were cut back, 3 bases at V and 1 base at J, with 20 bases in the middle.